This TCR beta chain was identified in a study of OX40 agonist ivuxolimab in advanced cancers. Across the whole study: Ivuxolimab was administered intravenously to patients at 0.01 to 10 mg/kg every 2 weeks. Of mixed ages from 23 to 79 and averaging about 65 years, the group was about 80% male. The study's findings and limits: Doses of 0.1 to 3.0 mg/kg were accompanied by clonal expansion of CD4+ and CD8+ blood T cells by week 6.

The CDR3 extends over 11 amino acids. The germline CDR1 and CDR2 sequences are SQVTM and ANQGSEA. The J segment lost 9 bases and the V segment lost 7 bases, leaving 5 bases of the junction unmatched. The data were produced by immunoSEQ multiplex PCR, yet TCRdb's version contains in-frame clones alone and is incomplete. The sample has approximately 62,000 clones, over 75% seen once; the top ten hold around 5.1%. As for this clone: Its antigen remains unknown.

V is TRBV29-1 and J is TRBJ2-1; 8 nucleotides match TRBD2. This specimen consisted of CD4+ or CD8+ T cells sorted from blood, obtained in a trial of the OX40 agonist ivuxolimab. This receptor was taken from an adult with an advanced solid tumor such as melanoma, head and neck, liver or kidney cancer. The CDR3 here is CSALRGGEQFF. CDR3 DNA sequence: TGCAGCGCACTTCGGGGGGGTGAGCAGTTCTTC.